The present entry profiles one TCR beta chain with its context. The antigen remains unidentified. The donors gave bone marrow, and they were healthy. The CDR3 runs 14 residues. The V end lost 4 bases, the J end lost 0 bases, and 9 bases lay between the germline ends. Per the germline V gene, CDR1 is SGHRS and CDR2 is YFSETQ. PCR used 60 Vbeta primers and 13 Jbeta primers. Profiled with immunoSEQ multiplex PCR; TCRdb holds only in-frame clones, not every one. Among some 100,000 clones listed, about 69% were seen once. This sample is part of a study of cytomegalovirus exposure and HLA in healthy donors. Regarding the study as a whole: Judged likely to be a sequencing artifact was a cluster of highly shared sequence variants. With high specificity and sensitivity, the classifier reportedly diagnosed cytomegalovirus status. Most TCR sequences showed up rarely, but some public TCRs showed up in many donors.

The V gene is TRBV5-1, the J gene TRBJ2-3, with unresolved D. The sample was PBMCs. The receptor's source is a woman aged 18 to 35 in good health and CMV-seropositive. The CDR3 DNA reads TGCGCCAGCAGCCCCACGAGGAGCACAGATACGCAGTATTTT. It encodes CASSPTRSTDTQYF.